A single sample gave rise to the 21 T cell receptor beta chains below, sequenced in a study of shared clonotypes between healthy human individuals. Libraries were prepared by immunoSEQ multiplex PCR; TCRdb keeps only in-frame clonotypes and omits some of them. The sample has 600,000 to 750,000 clones, approximately 72% seen once. The sample consisted of memory CD4+ T cells sorted from blood. Subset defined: CD45RA-negative fraction. The receptor source for this set is a woman between 25 and 40 years old in good health.

V usage is TRBV28 and J usage is TRBJ2-1, with 7 bases aligning to TRBD2. CDR1 and CDR2 (germline): MDHEN, SYDVKM. Losses at the gene ends were 3 bases for V and 4 bases for J; bases not matched to a gene: 6. The CDR3 covers 15 residues. CDR3 DNA: TGTGCCAGCAGTTTCCAAGGGAGGGGTTACAATGAGCAGTTCTTC. Amino acids: CASSFQGRGYNEQFF.

The CDR3 sequence: CASSLVSSEVRAFF. The CDR3 nucleotides read TGCGCCAGCAGCTTGGTCAGCTCGGAGGTTAGGGCTTTCTTT. V usage is TRBV5-1 and J usage is TRBJ1-1; D remains unclear. V dropped 0 bases and J dropped 11 bases, with 17 bases sitting between them. This CDR3 is built from 14 residues. Germline V gene data show CDR1 as SGHRS and CDR2 as YFSETQ. Complete variable domain (other parts from reference TRBV5-1 and TRBJ1-1): KAGVTQTPRYLIKTRGQQVTLSCSPISGHRSVSWYQQTPGQGLQFLFEYFSETQRNKGNFPGRFSGRQFSNSRSEMNVSTLELGDSALYLCASSLVSSEVRAFFGQGTRLTVV.

This chain uses TRBV2 with TRBJ2-7, with TRBD2 matching 9 bases. Germline-derived CDR1 and CDR2 are SNHLY and FYNNEI. The CDR3 runs 13 residues. The V and J ends lost 6 bases and 6 bases, in that order; junction bases with no gene match: 6. CDR3 protein: CASRGTSGREQYF. Here the CDR3 DNA reads TGTGCCAGCAGGGGAACTAGCGGGCGCGAGCAGTACTTC.

There are a few counts of this clone. A read error is likely, as this CDR3 ends without the conserved phenylalanine or tryptophan. No DNA is shown, since the ends of the CDR3 on it are uncertain; the CDR3 is the one TCRdb lists. The chain is built from TRBV28 and TRBJ1-1. CDR1 and CDR2 (germline): MDHEN, SYDVKM. Both ends counted, the CDR3 spans 12 residues. The CDR3 spells CASSFGPQRAAL.

The genes are TRBV5-1 and TRBJ2-6; a possible D gene is TRBD1 (5 bases). V was shortened by 4 bases and J by 2 bases, with 7 bases between the two germline ends. The CDR3 sequence is 14 residues long. Germline assignment: CDR1 SGHRS and CDR2 YFSETQ. The CDR3 loop is CASSDSTGANVLTF. CDR3 nucleotides: TGCGCCAGCAGCGACAGTACTGGGGCCAACGTCCTGACTTTC.

CDR3 nucleotide sequence: TGTGCCAGCAGGAGGATAGCGGAGGGGGGCTACGAGCAGTACTTC. This translates into CASRRIAEGGYEQYF. The V gene is TRBV6-6, the J gene TRBJ2-7; D may correspond to TRBD1 or TRBD2 (6 bases each). V was trimmed by 6 bases and J by 3 bases, leaving 18 bases between them. The length of the CDR3 is 15 residues. CDR1 is MNHNY and CDR2 is SVGAGI in the germline V gene (reference sequence).

Points on this clone: The same CDR3 arises from other DNA sequences in this sample as well. This chain links TRBV14 with TRBJ2-5; unclear D gene. Trimming stripped 2 bases from V and 4 bases from J, with 5 bases between. Germline assignment: CDR1 SGHDN and CDR2 FVKESK. The CDR3 runs to 12 residues. The CDR3 DNA follows: TGTGCCAGCAGCCAAAGTCGAGAGACCCAGTACTTC. Translated: CASSQSRETQYF.

The chain has TRBV28 and TRBJ1-1, with D unresolved. V lost 6 bases and J lost 11, with 19 bases in between. This CDR3 is built from 13 residues. CDR1 is MDHEN and CDR2 is SYDVKM in the germline V gene. CDR3 nucleotides: TGTGCCAGCAGCCGGGTCATGGTGTCACGGGCTTTCTTT. Its protein is CASSRVMVSRAFF.

This clone has more than one count but fewer than ten. V is TRBV6-1 and J is TRBJ1-2; TRBD1 matches at 8 bases. This CDR3 has 15 residues. Germline CDR1 reads MNHNS; CDR2 reads SASEGT. J was trimmed by 5 bases and V by 4 bases; bases with no gene match: 9. The CDR3 loop reads CASSVVSTGDYGYTF. The CDR3, as DNA: TGTGCCAGCAGTGTAGTCTCGACAGGGGATTATGGCTACACCTTC.

This chain connects TRBV5-1 to TRBJ2-3; D might be TRBD2 (5 bases). From germline, CDR1 is SGHRS and CDR2 YFSETQ. The CDR3 loop spans 15 amino acids. V shed 3 bases and J shed 2 bases, with 13 bases lying between them. CDR3 region: CASSWRGQHTDTQYF. DNA for the CDR3: TGCGCCAGCAGCTGGAGAGGGCAACACACAGATACGCAGTATTTT.

The V and J genes are TRBV29-1 and TRBJ2-2; tentatively, D is TRBD1 or TRBD2 (5 bases each). CDR1 is SQVTM, CDR2 ANQGSEA, per germline. This CDR3 is 13 amino acids long. V lost 5 bases and J lost 6, with 13 bases in between. The CDR3 nucleotides read TGCAGCGTTTGGGGGATCGGGGCCGGGGAGCTGTTTTTT. Translating it yields CSVWGIGAGELFF.

The chain couples TRBV28 to TRBJ1-4; TRBD1 matches at 7 bases. This CDR3 has 14 amino acids. V lost 4 bases, J lost 8 bases, and 7 bases stayed unmatched. CDR1 and CDR2 from the germline V gene are MDHEN and SYDVKM. CDR3 protein: CASSSGQVREKLFF. In nucleotides, the CDR3 is TGTGCCAGCAGTTCTGGACAGGTTCGGGAAAAACTGTTTTTT.

The chain joins TRBV7-8 to TRBJ1-3; D not certain. This CDR3 comprises 16 residues. The V gene lost 5 bases and the J gene lost 1 base, with 15 bases spanning the gap. Germline CDR1 and CDR2: SGHVS and FQNEAQ. The CDR3 region is CASSGRPGRSGNTIYF. CDR3 DNA: TGTGCCAGCAGCGGAAGACCGGGGAGGTCTGGAAACACCATATATTTT.

Concerning this clone itself: A much larger clone differs from this one at a single base, so this may be a read error. Other DNA variants within this sample encode the same CDR3. The chain combines TRBV7-2 with TRBJ1-2; D ambiguous. The V end lost 1 base, the J end lost 6 bases, and 3 bases lay between the germline ends. Germline CDR1 and CDR2: SGHTA and FQGNSA. This CDR3 region has 11 residues. The CDR3 protein is CASSLGDGYTF. Here the CDR3 DNA reads TGTGCCAGCAGCTTAGGGGATGGCTACACCTTC.

This sequence joins TRBV28 and TRBJ2-5; TRBD1 or TRBD2 may be the D gene (5 bases each). V gave up 5 bases and J gave up 0 bases, with 25 bases separating them. The CDR3 totals 19 residues. The germline gives CDR1 MDHEN, CDR2 SYDVKM. CDR3 bases: TGTGCCAGCAGTCCATATCAGGGTGGGGGTTTAAATGACCAAGAGACCCAGTACTTC. It codes for CASSPYQGGGLNDQETQYF.

The chain joins TRBV5-3 to TRBJ1-2, with D possibly TRBD1 on 6 matching bases. TRBV5-3 is assigned to the ORF class and has an uncertain function. The germline V and J ends were trimmed by 4 bases and 2 bases, with 12 bases remaining between them. This CDR3 region has 14 residues. This CDR3 reads CARSAGTRNYGYTF. Here the CDR3 DNA reads TGTGCCAGAAGCGCCGGGACAAGAAACTATGGCTACACCTTC.

The J gene is TRBJ1-1, the V gene TRBV2; no definite D call. Germline V gene data show CDR1 as SNHLY and CDR2 as FYNNEI. V gave up 1 base and J gave up 4 bases, with 7 bases separating them. The CDR3 is 13 amino acids. This CDR3 is CASSEGVGTEAFF. In nucleotides, the CDR3 is TGTGCCAGCAGTGAAGGGGTCGGCACTGAAGCTTTCTTT.

This rearrangement joins TRBV28 to TRBJ2-5; D is undetermined. This CDR3 spans 16 amino acids. Germline assignment: CDR1 MDHEN and CDR2 SYDVKM. Trimming pared 6 bases from V and 2 bases from J, leaving 19 bases between. The CDR3 DNA reads TGTGCCAGCAGACCCCGGTCCCACCCCCGTCAAGAGACCCAGTACTTC. Residues: CASRPRSHPRQETQYF.

The chain joins TRBV25-1 to TRBJ2-7; 7 bases match TRBD2. V lost 5 bases, J lost 0 bases, and 4 bases stayed unmatched. This CDR3 has 14 residues. The germline gives CDR1 MGHDK, CDR2 SYGVNS. CDR3 loop: CASSPTSDSYEQYF. For the CDR3, the DNA is TGTGCCAGCAGTCCAACTAGCGACTCCTACGAGCAGTACTTC.

The CDR3 region is CASSQPYRGKSTEAFF. The DNA of the CDR3 is TGCGCCAGCAGCCAACCGTACAGGGGGAAGAGCACTGAAGCTTTCTTT. The V and J genes are TRBV4-1 and TRBJ1-1, with 8 bases that match TRBD1. This CDR3 is 16 amino acids long. Looked up from germline, CDR1 is MGHRA and CDR2 is YSYEKL. The V segment lost 2 bases and the J segment 4 bases; nucleotides outside the gene matches: 9.

V usage is TRBV4-2 and J usage is TRBJ2-1, with 11 bases fitting TRBD2. Per the germline V gene, CDR1 is LGHNA and CDR2 is YNFKEQ. The ends lost 2 bases at V and 4 bases at J; junction bases unmatched: 7. This CDR3 contains 17 residues. CDR3 in DNA: TGTGCCAGCAGCCAACATGGGACTAGCGGATCTTACAATGAGCAGTTCTTC. This translates into CASSQHGTSGSYNEQFF.